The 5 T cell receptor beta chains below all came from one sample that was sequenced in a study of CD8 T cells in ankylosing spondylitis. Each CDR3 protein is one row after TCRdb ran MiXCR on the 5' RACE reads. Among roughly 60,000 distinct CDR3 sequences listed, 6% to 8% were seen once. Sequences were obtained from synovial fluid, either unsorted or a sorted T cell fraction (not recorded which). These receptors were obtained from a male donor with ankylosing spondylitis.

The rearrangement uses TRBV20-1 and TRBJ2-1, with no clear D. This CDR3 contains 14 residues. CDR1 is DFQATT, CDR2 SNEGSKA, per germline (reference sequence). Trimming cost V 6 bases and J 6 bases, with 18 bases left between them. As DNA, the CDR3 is TGCAGTGCCATTGCTACTGCTTACGGCAATGAGCAGTTCTTC. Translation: CSAIATAYGNEQFF.

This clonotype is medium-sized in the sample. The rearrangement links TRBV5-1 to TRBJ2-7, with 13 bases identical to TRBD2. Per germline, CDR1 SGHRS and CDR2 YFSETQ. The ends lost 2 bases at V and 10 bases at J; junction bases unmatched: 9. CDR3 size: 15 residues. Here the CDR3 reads CASSFAGTSGMEQYF. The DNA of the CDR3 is TGCGCCAGCAGCTTCGCCGGGACTAGCGGGATGGAACAGTACTTC.

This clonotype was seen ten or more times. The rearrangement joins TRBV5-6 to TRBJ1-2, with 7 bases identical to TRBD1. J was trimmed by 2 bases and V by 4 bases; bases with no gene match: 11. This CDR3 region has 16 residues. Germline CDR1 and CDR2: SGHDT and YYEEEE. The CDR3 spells CASSPPAGQINYGYTF. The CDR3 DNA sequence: TGTGCCAGCAGCCCCCCCGCGGGACAGATAAACTATGGCTACACCTTC. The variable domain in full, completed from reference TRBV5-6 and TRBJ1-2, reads DAGVTQSPTHLIKTRGQQVTLRCSPKSGHDTVSWYQQALGQGPQFIFQYYEEEERQRGNFPDRFSGHQFPNYSSELNVNALLLGDSALYLCASSPPAGQINYGYTFGSGTRLTVV.

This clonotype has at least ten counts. The CDR3 sequence: CSVEDPGTSRSYNEQFF. CDR3 sequence (DNA): TGCAGCGTTGAAGACCCAGGGACTAGTCGGAGCTACAATGAGCAGTTCTTC. V usage is TRBV29-1 and J usage is TRBJ2-1, with 8 bases fitting TRBD2. Germline CDR1 and CDR2: SQVTM and ANQGSEA. Unmatched junction bases numbered 10, after V lost 0 bases and J lost 3 bases. The CDR3 contains 17 residues.

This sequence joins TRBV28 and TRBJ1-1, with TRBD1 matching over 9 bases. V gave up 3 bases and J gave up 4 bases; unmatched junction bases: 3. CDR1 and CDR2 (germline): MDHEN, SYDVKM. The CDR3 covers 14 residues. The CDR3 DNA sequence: TGTGCCAGCAGTTTCCTGACAGGGGGCACTGAAGCTTTCTTT. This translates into CASSFLTGGTEAFF.